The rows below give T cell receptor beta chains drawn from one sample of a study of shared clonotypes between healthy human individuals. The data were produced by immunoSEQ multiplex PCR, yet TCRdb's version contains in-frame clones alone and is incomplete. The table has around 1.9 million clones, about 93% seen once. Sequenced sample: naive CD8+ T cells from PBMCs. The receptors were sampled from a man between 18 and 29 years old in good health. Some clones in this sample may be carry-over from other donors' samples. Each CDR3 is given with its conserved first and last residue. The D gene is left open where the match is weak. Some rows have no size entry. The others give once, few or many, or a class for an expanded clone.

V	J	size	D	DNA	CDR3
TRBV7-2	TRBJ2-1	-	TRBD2	TGTGCCAGCAGCTTAGTGGCTAGCGGGATCTACAATGAGCAGTTCTTC	CASSLVASGIYNEQFF
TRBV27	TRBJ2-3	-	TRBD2	TGTGCCAGCACTAGCGGTTGGGACCCAGATACGCAGTATTTT	CASTSGWDPDTQYF
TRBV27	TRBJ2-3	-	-	TGTGCCAGCAGTCCGGGCCCTGGGTCCCCAGATACGCAGTATTTT	CASSPGPGSPDTQYF
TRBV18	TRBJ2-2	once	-	TGTGCCAGCTCATATGAGGGAAGCGCCACCGGGGAGCTGTTTTTT	CASSYEGSATGELFF
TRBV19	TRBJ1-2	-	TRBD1	TGTGCCAGTAGTGCAATGCAGGGGGCAGCTGGCTATGGCTACACCTTC	CASSAMQGAAGYGYTF
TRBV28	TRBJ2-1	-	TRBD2	TGTGCCAGCAGTTTATCCTTAGCGGGAATCTCCTACAATGAGCAGTTCTTC	CASSLSLAGISYNEQFF
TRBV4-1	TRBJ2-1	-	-	TGCGCCAGCAGCCCCACCGGGACCGGGGGCTACAATGAGCAGTTCTTC	CASSPTGTGGYNEQFF
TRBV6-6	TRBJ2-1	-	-	TGTGCCAGCAGTTACTCGCGAGGGCTCGATGAGCAGTTCTTC	CASSYSRGLDEQFF
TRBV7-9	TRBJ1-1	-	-	TGTGCCAGCAGCTATGGCCCCGAAGCTTTCTTT	CASSYGPEAFF
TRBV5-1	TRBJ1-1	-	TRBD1	TGCGCCAGCAGCTGGGACAGGGGGCAGGGCACTGAAGCTTTCTTT	CASSWDRGQGTEAFF
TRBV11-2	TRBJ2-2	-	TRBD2	TGTGCCAGCAGCGGGCTAGCGGGAGGGCTGACGACGGTCGCCGGGGAGCTGTTTTTT	CASSGLAGGLTTVAGELFF
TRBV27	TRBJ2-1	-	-	TGTGCCAGCAGTTTAGGTGTATCGGGGTACAATGAGCAGTTCTTC	CASSLGVSGYNEQFF
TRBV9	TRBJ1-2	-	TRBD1	TGTGCCAGCAGCGTAGGGACAGGCCCCCACTATGGCTACACCTTC	CASSVGTGPHYGYTF
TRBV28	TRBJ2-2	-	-	TGTGCCAGCCGATCAGGGGTGGACACCGGGGAGCTGTTTTTT	CASRSGVDTGELFF
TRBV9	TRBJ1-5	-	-	TGTGCCAGCGGAGGCGGGGCAAGGCAGCCCCAGCATTTT	CASGGGARQPQHF
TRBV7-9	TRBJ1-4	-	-	TGTGCCAGCAGCTTATCTCGAGAGGGTCGTAACGAAAAACTGTTTTTT	CASSLSREGRNEKLFF
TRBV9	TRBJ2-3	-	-	TGTGCCAGCAGCGTAGAGGGCTTTCCGCAGTATTTT	CASSVEGFPQYF
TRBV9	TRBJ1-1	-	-	TGTGCCAGCAGCGTAGGGGGCGCGAGGAACACTGAAGCTTTCTTT	CASSVGGARNTEAFF
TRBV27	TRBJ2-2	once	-	TGTGCCAGCAGTACAACATCCTACGGGGAGCTGTTTTTT	CASSTTSYGELFF
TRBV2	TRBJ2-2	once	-	TGTGCCAGCAGTGACCCCTTGTACTATGAGAGAAACCGTAACACCGGGGAGCTGTTTTTT	CASSDPLYYERNRNTGELFF
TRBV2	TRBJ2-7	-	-	TGTGCCAGCAGTGATGGGGGGGGGACACTCCCCCTCTACGAGCAGTACTTC	CASSDGGGTLPLYEQYF
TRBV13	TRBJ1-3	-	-	TGTGCCAGCAGCTTAGGGGGGTCCACTCGTGGAAACACCATATATTTT	CASSLGGSTRGNTIYF
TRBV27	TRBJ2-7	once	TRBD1	TGTGCCAGCTTAGGACAGGGGGACTACGAGCAGTACTTC	CASLGQGDYEQYF
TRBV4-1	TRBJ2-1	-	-	TGCGCCAGCAGCCAAGAAGCGTGGGTGAGGTCCTACAATGAGCAGTTCTTC	CASSQEAWVRSYNEQFF
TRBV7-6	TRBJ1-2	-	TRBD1	TGTGCCAGCAGCTTAGGCCGACAGGGGAACTATGGCTACACCTTC	CASSLGRQGNYGYTF
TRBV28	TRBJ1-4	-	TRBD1	TGTGCCAGCAGTTTAGGGACAGTTCTTAATGAAAAACTGTTTTTT	CASSLGTVLNEKLFF
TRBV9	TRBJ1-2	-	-	TGTGCCAGCAGCGTAGCTTTGGGTACTAACTATGGCTACACCTTC	CASSVALGTNYGYTF
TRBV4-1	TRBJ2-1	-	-	TGCGCCAGCAGCCAAGAGCCGGGGGTAACAGGCAATGAGCAGTTCTTC	CASSQEPGVTGNEQFF
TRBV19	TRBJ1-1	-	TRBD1	TGTGCCAGTAGTATGAAGGGGGCAAGTACTGAAGCTTTCTTT	CASSMKGASTEAFF
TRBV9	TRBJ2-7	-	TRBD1	TGTGCCAGCAGCGCACGGGACAGGGGATCCCACGAGCAGTACTTC	CASSARDRGSHEQYF
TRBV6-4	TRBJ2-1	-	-	TGTGCCAGCAGTGACGGCCCAGCCCCCTCCTACAATGAGCAGTTCTTC	CASSDGPAPSYNEQFF
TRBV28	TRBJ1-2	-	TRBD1	TGTGCCAGCAGTCGTACCGTCCGGGACAGGGGCTACAGCTATGGCTACACCTTC	CASSRTVRDRGYSYGYTF
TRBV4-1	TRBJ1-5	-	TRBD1	TGCGCCAGCAGCCAATCCATGACAGGGACAGGACCCCAGCATTTT	CASSQSMTGTGPQHF
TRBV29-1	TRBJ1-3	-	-	TGCAGCGGTACGTTTGCTGGAAACACCATATATTTT	CSGTFAGNTIYF
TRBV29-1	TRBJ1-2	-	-	TGCAGCGCGGGGGGGGCTAGCGGCTATGGCTACACCTTC	CSAGGASGYGYTF
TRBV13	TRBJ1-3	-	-	TGTGCCAGCAGCGTCCGGGGACCTCAGGGATACACCATATATTTT	CASSVRGPQGYTIYF
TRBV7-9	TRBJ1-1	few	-	TGTGCCAGCAGCTTAGGTTTTGGGGCGGCTGAAGCTTTCTTT	CASSLGFGAAEAFF
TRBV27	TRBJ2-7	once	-	TGTGCCAGCAGTTTAGGGACCCTAATGGGCGAGCAGTACTTC	CASSLGTLMGEQYF
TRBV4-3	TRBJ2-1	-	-	TGCGCCAGCAGCCTTGGAACGTACAATGAGCAGTTCTTC	CASSLGTYNEQFF
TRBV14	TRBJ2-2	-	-	TGTGCCAGCAGCCCGAGGGGGTACGGGGAGCTGTTTTTT	CASSPRGYGELFF
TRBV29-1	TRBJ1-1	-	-	TGCAGCGTTGGTGGGTTCGAAGGGGCTTTCTTT	CSVGGFEGAFF
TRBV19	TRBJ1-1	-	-	TGTGCCAGTAGTATTTCGCTGAACACTGAAGCTTTCTTT	CASSISLNTEAFF
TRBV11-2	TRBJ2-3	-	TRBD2	TGTGCCAGCAGCACAGCGGGGTCGCGGCGCGATACGCAGTATTTT	CASSTAGSRRDTQYF
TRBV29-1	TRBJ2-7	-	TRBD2	TGCAGCGTTGGCGCTAGCGGGAGGGCCGCCTACGAGCAGCACTTC	CSVGASGRAAYEQHF
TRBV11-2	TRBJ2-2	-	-	TGTGCCAGCAGCTTAGACTACGGGGACCGCACCGGGGAGCTGTTTTTT	CASSLDYGDRTGELFF
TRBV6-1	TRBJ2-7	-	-	TGTGCCAGCAGTGAAGGTACCCGTTCCTACGAGCAGTACTTC	CASSEGTRSYEQYF
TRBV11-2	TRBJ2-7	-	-	TGTGCCAGCAGCTTAGATCGTACAGGGCTCTTCTCCTACGAGCAGTACTTC	CASSLDRTGLFSYEQYF
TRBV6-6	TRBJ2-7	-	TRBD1	TGTGCCAGCAGTCACCGGGACAGGGCCTACGAGCAGTACTTC	CASSHRDRAYEQYF
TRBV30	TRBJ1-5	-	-	TGTGCCTGGAGTTCAGGATACGGCAATCAGCCCCAGCATTTT	CAWSSGYGNQPQHF
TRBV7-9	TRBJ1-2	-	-	TGTGCCAGCAGCTTCCCCCCGGGGGGTGACTATGGCTACACCTTC	CASSFPPGGDYGYTF
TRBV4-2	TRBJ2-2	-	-	TGTGCCAGCAGCCAAGACTCACGGGAGACGAACGGGGAGCTGTTTTTT	CASSQDSRETNGELFF